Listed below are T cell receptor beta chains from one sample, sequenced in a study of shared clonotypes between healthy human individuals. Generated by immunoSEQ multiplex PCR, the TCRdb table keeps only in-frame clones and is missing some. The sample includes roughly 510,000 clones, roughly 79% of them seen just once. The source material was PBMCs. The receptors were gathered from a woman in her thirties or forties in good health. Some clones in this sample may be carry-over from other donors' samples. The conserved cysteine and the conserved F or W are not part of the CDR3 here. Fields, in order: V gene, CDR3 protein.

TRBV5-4,ASSRGTSPDNEQF
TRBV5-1,ASSLGNSWGDTQY
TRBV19,ARWRDYRFLGELF
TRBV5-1,ASSLTSGRYHEQY
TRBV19,ASSIGARRAGGHNEQF
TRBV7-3,ASSFGPGSNEQY
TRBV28,ASSPRVKGNYNEQF
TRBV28,ASRTSGTDTQY
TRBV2,ASGDSNQPQH
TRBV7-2,ASSSGVAGIGETQY
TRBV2,ASRFSVGETQY
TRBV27,ASSLTPSGEQY
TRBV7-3,ASSLIQGRNQPQH
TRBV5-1,ASSSRTSGYEQY
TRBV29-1,SVEDTGAGSNEQF
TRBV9,ASSGQGYEQY
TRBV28,ASSLSRGLYLPSNEKLF
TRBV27,ASSFSSDLDRGFNEQF
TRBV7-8,ASSLGSAGIVNEQF
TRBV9,ASSVDEGLWATGELF
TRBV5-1,ASSLVGQGAPRR
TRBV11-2,ASSPGPSGSNEQF
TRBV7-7,ASSLAWDRGVETQY
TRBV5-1,ASSLVGGGEQY
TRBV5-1,ASSLARGTADTQY
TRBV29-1,SVVGPGGKLF
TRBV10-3,AISESQEASGANVLT
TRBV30,AWSARQGDTEAF
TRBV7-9,ASSPRGGFYNEQF
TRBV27,ASSLAGSTEAF
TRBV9,ASSPRQGVVYEQY
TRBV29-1,SVVGGSLNEQF
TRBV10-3,AISQLAGATSEQF
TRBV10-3,AVGEPNTGELF
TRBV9,ASSAGTSGYEQY
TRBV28,ASSRPDYGYT
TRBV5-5,ASSINLYEQY
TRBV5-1,ASSLEGSIFSNEQF
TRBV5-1,ASSLVAPAYEQY
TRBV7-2,ASSFLGANTGELF
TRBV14,ASSQGGLADTQY
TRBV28,ASSSHQPQH
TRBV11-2,ASSPDRAFGELF
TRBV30,AWSQREETQY
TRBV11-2,ASSPDRNYGYT
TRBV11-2,ASSLDIAATGELF
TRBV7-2,ASSLVRGDYEQY
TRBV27,ASSFTSGRSYEQY
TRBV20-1,SARSDYEQY
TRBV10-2,ASSGRFGAALAGGPGDEQF
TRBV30,AWSRAGIADTQY
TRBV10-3,AVASGSSSDTQY
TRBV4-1,ASSQPLAGIDNEQF
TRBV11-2,ASSLDWTIGLAARPNEQF
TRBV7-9,ASSLVTRTSGYTDTQY
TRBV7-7,ASSPGQGAKETQY
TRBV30,AWKGQGGAPEAF
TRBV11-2,ASSPGLPNEQF